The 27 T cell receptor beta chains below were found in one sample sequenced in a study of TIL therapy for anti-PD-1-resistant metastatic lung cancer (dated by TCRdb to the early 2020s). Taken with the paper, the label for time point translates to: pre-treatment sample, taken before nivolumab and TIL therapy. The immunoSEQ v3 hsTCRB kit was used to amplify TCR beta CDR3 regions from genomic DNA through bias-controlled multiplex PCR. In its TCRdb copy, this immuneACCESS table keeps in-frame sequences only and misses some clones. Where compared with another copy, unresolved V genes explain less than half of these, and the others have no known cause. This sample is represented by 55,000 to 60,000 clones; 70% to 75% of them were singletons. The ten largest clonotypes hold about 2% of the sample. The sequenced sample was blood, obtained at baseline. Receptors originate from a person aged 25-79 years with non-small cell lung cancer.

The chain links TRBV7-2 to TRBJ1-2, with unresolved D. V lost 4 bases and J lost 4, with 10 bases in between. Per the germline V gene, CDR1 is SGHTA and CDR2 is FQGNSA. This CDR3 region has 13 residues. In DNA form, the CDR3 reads TGTGCCAGCAGCTCTCATCCGTCCTATGGCTACACCTTC. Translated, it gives CASSSHPSYGYTF.

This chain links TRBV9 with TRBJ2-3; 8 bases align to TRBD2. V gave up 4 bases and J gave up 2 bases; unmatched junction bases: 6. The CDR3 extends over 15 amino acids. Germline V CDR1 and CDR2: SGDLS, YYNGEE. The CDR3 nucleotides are TGTGCCAGCAGCCCCGGGGGGGGAAACACAGATACGCAGTATTTT. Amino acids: CASSPGGGNTDTQYF.

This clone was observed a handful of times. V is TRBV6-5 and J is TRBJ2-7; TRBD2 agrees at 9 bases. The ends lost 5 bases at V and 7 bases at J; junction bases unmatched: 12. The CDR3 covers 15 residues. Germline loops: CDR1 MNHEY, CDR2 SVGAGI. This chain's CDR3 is CASSQQTSGEEEQYF. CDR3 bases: TGTGCCAGCAGTCAACAGACTAGCGGAGAAGAGGAGCAGTACTTC.

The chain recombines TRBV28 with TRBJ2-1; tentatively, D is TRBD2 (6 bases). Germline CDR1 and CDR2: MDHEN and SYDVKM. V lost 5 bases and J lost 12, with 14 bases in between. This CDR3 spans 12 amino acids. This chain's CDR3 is CASSPQRVAQFF. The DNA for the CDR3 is TGTGCCAGCAGTCCCCAGCGGGTTGCGCAGTTCTTC. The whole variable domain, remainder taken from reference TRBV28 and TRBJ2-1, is DVKVTQSSRYLVKRTGEKVFLECVQDMDHENMFWYRQDPGLGLRLIYFSYDVKMKEKGDIPEGYSVSREKKERFSLILESASTNQTSMYLCASSPQRVAQFFGPGTRLTVL.

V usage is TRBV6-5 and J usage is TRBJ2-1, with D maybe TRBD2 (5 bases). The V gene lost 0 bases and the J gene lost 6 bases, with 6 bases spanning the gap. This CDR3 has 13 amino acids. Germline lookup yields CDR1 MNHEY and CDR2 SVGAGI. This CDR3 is CASSYSRANEQFF. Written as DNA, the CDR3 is TGTGCCAGCAGTTACTCGAGGGCCAATGAGCAGTTCTTC.

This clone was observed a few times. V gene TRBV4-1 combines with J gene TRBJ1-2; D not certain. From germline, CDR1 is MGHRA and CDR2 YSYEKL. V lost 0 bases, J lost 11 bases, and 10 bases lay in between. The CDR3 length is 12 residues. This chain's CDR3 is CASSQEKGPYTF. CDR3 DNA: TGCGCCAGCAGCCAAGAAAAGGGCCCGTACACCTTC.

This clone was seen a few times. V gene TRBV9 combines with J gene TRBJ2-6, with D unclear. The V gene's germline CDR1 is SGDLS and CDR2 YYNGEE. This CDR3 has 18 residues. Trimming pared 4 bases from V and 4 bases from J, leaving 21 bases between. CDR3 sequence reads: CASSPSMDHRKGANVLTF. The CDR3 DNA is TGTGCCAGCAGCCCATCCATGGACCATAGGAAGGGGGCCAACGTCCTGACTTTC.

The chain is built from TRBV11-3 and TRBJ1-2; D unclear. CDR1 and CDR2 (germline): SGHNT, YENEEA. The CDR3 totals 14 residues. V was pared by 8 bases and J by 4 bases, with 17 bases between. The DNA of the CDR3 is TGTGCCAGCGGGGAATCACGGCAGAGCTATGGCTACACCTTC. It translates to CASGESRQSYGYTF. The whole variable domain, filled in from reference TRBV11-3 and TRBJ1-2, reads EAGVVQSPRYKIIEKKQPVAFWCNPISGHNTLYWYLQNLGQGPELLIRYENEEAVDDSQLPKDRFSAERLKGVDSTLKIQPAELGDSAVYLCASGESRQSYGYTFGSGTRLTVV.

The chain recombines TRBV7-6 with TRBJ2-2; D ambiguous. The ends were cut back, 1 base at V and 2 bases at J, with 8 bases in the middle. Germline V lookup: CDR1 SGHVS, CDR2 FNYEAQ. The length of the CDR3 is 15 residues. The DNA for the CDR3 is TGTGCCAGCAGCTTAGGGCGGCTAAACACCGGGGAGCTGTTTTTT. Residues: CASSLGRLNTGELFF.

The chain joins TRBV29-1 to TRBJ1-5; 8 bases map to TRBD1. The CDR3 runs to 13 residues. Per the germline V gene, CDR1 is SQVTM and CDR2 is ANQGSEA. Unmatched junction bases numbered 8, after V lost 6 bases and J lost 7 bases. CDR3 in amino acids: CSVSGQGGQPQHF. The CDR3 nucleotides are TGCAGCGTGAGCGGACAGGGAGGACAGCCCCAGCATTTT.

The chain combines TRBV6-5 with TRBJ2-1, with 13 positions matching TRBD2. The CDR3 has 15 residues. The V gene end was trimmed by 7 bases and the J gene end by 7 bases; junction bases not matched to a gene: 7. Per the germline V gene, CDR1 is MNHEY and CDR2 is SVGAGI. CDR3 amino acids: CASTKRTSGSNEQFF. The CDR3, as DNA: TGTGCCAGCACCAAGAGGACTAGCGGGAGTAATGAGCAGTTCTTC.

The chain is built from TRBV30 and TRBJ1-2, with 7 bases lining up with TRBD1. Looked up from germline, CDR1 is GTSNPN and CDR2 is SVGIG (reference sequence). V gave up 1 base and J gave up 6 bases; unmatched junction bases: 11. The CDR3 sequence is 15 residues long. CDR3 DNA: TGTGCCTGGAGTGCCCCGGACAGGTCGGGAGATGGCTACACCTTC. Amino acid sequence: CAWSAPDRSGDGYTF. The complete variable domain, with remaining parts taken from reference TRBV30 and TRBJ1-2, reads SQTIHQWPATLVQPVGSPLSLECTVEGTSNPNLYWYRQAAGRGLQLLFYSVGIGQISSEVPQNLSASRPQDRQFILSSKKLLLSDSGFYLCAWSAPDRSGDGYTFGSGTRLTVV.

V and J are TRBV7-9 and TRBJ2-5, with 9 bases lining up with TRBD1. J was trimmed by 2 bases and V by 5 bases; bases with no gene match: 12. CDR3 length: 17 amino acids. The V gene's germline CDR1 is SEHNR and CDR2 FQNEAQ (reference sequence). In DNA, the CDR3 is TGTGCCAGCAGCCCACTAACAGGGGGCGCGGGGCAAGAGACCCAGTACTTC. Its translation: CASSPLTGGAGQETQYF.

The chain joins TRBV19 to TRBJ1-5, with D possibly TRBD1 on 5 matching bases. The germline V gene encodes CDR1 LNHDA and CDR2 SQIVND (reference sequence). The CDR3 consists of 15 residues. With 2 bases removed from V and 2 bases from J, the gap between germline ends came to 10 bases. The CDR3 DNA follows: TGTGCCAGTAGTATACAGGGTAGGGGCAATCAGCCCCAGCATTTT. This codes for CASSIQGRGNQPQHF.

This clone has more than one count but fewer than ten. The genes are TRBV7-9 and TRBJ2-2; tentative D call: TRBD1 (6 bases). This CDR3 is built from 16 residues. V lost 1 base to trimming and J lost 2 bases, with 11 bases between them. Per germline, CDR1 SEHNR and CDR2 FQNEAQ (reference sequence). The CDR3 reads CASSLVQGFNTGELFF. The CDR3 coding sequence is TGTGCCAGCAGCTTAGTACAGGGTTTCAACACCGGGGAGCTGTTTTTT.

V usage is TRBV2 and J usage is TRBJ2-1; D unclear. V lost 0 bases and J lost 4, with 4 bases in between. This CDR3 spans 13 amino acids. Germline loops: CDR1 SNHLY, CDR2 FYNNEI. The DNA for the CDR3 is TGTGCCAGCAGTGAAGCCGGTTACAATGAGCAGTTCTTC. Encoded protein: CASSEAGYNEQFF.

The CDR3 DNA sequence: TGTGCCAGCACTCTAGCTAGCGGGGGGGCCTATCGGACCCAGTACTTC. Its translation is CASTLASGGAYRTQYF. The gene calls are TRBV28 and TRBJ2-5; the match to TRBD2 covers 12 bases. Trimming took 7 bases from V and 7 from J; bases not matched to a gene: 13. Germline CDR1 MDHEN, CDR2 SYDVKM. The CDR3 contains 16 residues.

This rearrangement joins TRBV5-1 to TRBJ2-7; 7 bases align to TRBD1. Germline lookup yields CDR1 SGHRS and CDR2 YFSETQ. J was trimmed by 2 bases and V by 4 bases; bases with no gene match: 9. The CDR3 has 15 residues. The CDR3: CASSAGDRRAYEQYF. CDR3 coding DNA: TGCGCCAGCAGCGCCGGGGACAGACGCGCCTACGAGCAGTACTTC.

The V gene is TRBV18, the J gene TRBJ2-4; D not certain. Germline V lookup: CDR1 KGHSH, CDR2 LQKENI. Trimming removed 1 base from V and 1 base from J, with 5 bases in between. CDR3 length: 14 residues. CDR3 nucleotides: TGTGCCAGCTCACCACAAGGGGCCAAAAACATTCAGTACTTC. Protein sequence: CASSPQGAKNIQYF.

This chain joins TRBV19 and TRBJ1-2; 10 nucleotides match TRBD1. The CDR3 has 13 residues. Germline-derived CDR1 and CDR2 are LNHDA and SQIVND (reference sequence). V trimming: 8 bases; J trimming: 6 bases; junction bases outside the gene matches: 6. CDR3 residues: CASGDRGSDGYTF. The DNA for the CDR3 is TGTGCCAGTGGGGACAGGGGATCAGATGGCTACACCTTC.

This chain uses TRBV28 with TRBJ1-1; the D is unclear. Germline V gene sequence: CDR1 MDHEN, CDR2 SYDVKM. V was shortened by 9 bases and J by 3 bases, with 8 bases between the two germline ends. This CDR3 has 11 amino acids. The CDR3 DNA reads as TGTGCCAGTTTAGGGTACACTGAAGCTTTCTTT. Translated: CASLGYTEAFF. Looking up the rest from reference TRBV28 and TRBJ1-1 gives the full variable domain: DVKVTQSSRYLVKRTGEKVFLECVQDMDHENMFWYRQDPGLGLRLIYFSYDVKMKEKGDIPEGYSVSREKKERFSLILESASTNQTSMYLCASLGYTEAFFGQGTRLTVV.

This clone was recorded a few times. CDR3 loop: CASGRYEQYF. CDR3 in DNA: TGTGCCAGCGGGCGGTACGAGCAGTACTTC. The gene calls are TRBV28 and TRBJ2-7; D call uncertain. Germline-derived CDR1 and CDR2 are MDHEN and SYDVKM. Trimming took off 8 bases at V and 4 bases at J, with 6 bases between the two ends. The CDR3 extends over 10 amino acids.

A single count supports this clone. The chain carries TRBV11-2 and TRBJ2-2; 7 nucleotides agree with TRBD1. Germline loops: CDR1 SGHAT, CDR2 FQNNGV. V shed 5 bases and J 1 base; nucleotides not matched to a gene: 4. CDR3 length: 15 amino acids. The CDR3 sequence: CASSATGENTGELFF. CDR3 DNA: TGTGCCAGCAGCGCAACAGGGGAGAACACCGGGGAGCTGTTTTTT.

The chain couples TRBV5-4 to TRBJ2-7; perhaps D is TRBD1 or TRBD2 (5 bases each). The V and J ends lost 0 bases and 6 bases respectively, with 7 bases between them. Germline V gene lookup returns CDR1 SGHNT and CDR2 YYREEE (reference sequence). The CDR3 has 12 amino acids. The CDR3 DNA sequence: TGTGCCAGCAGCTTGGTTGGGGGCGAGCAGTACTTC. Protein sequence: CASSLVGGEQYF. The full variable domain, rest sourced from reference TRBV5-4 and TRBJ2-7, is ETGVTQSPTHLIKTRGQQVTLRCSSQSGHNTVSWYQQALGQGPQFIFQYYREEENGRGNFPPRFSGLQFPNYSSELNVNALELDDSALYLCASSLVGGEQYFGPGTRLTVT.

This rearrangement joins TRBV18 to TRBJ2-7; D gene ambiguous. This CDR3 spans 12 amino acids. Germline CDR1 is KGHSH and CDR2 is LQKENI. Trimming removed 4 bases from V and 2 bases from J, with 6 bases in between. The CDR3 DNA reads TGTGCCAGCTCACAATCGACCTACGAGCAGTACTTC. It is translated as CASSQSTYEQYF.

The CDR3 DNA reads TGTGCCAGCGGCCGTCAGCCCCAGCATTTT. This sequence encodes CASGRQPQHF. The rearrangement joins TRBV28 to TRBJ1-5; the D is unclear. Per germline, CDR1 MDHEN and CDR2 SYDVKM. With 8 bases removed from V and 6 bases from J, the gap between germline ends came to 5 bases. The CDR3 is 10 residues long. The full variable domain, its missing parts supplied by reference TRBV28 and TRBJ1-5, is DVKVTQSSRYLVKRTGEKVFLECVQDMDHENMFWYRQDPGLGLRLIYFSYDVKMKEKGDIPEGYSVSREKKERFSLILESASTNQTSMYLCASGRQPQHFGDGTRLSIL.

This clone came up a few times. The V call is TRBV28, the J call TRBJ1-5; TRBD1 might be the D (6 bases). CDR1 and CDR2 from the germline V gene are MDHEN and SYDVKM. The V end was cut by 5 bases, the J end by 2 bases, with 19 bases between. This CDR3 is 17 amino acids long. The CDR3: CASSPSRTAGGNQPQHF. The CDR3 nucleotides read TGTGCCAGCAGTCCGAGCCGGACAGCAGGTGGCAATCAGCCCCAGCATTTT.